The TCR beta chain under discussion was sequenced for a study of naive and memory T cell subsets. Germline CDR1 is LNHDA and CDR2 is SQIVND (reference sequence). Losses at the gene ends were 4 bases for V and 3 bases for J; bases not matched to a gene: 6. CDR3 length: 16 residues. Notes on the study in general: From naive to CM, EM and EMRA, diversity decreased and Gini increased.

The beta constant-region primer was an equimolar mix of two oligonucleotides covering TRBC1 and TRBC2. The ligated cDNA underwent four PCR rounds using SP2 and nested alpha and beta constant-region primers. Ligation attached a single-stranded oligonucleotide with a 12-nucleotide UMI and the SP2 primer to the cDNA 3' end. TCRdb fed the UMI-ligation and nested PCR reads into MiXCR, producing one record per CDR3 protein. The sample has 95,000 to 150,000 distinct CDR3 sequences, over 30% seen once; the top ten hold around 0.92%. CMV status came from CD4+ IFNgamma after overnight CMV lysate stimulation. CD8 T cells were positively selected from what remained after CD4 positive selection. In its sample, this clonotype was seen a few times. The antigen is undetermined.

This clonotype was sampled from a human donor in good health. Sequenced input: central memory CD4+ T cells from blood. V usage is TRBV19 and J usage is TRBJ1-5; 10 bases are a match to TRBD1. CDR3 nucleotide sequence: TGTGCCAGTAGTACCCCCGGGACAGGGGTCAATCAGCCCCAGCATTTT. Translating gives CASSTPGTGVNQPQHF.